This T cell receptor (beta chain) was obtained from a study of molecular identifiers for immune sequencing clone quantification. Study information: The replicate experiment used RNA from approximately 22,000 or 94,000 naive CD8 cells. This RNA was split into five aliquots, and four of them were sequenced.

TCRdb re-analysed the PCR reads in MiXCR, keeping a single row per CDR3 protein. Counted here are about 320,000 distinct CDR3 sequences, around a fifth occurring once; the ten biggest clones make up approximately 0.85%. This clonotype was observed at least ten times. V gave up 3 bases and J gave up 8 bases, with 14 bases separating them. Germline assignment: CDR1 SGHRS and CDR2 YFSETQ. This CDR3 spans 13 amino acids. Source material: naive CD8+ T cells from blood, with Jurkat cell RNA spiked in. Described subset: FACS-sorted CD8+CD4-CCR7+CD45RA+ naive T cells. The V call is TRBV5-1, the J call TRBJ1-1; D unresolved. This clonotype originated in a human donor in good health. Some libraries in this study had Jurkat cell RNA spiked in. CDR3 protein: CASSSHRENEAFF. The CDR3 DNA reads TGCGCCAGCAGCTCCCACCGGGAGAACGAAGCTTTCTTT.